This T cell receptor (beta chain) emerged from a study of OX40 agonist ivuxolimab in advanced cancers. Whole-study context: Prior anti-PD-1, anti-PD-L1 or anti-CTLA-4 therapy was allowed; 35% to 40% had some.

The study, taken as a whole, reports: Several nonresponders also turned out to have low normalized T-cell clonal expansion.

Libraries were prepared by immunoSEQ multiplex PCR; TCRdb keeps only in-frame clonotypes and omits some of them. The sample lists over 40,000 clones, approximately 83% occurring once. With respect to this clone: Its antigen is undetermined.

The sequence was collected from an adult with an advanced solid tumor such as melanoma, head and neck, liver or kidney cancer. The sequences come from CD4+ or CD8+ T cells sorted from blood, collected in a trial of the OX40 agonist ivuxolimab.

The CDR3 nucleotides read TGTGCCAGCAGCTTGGTAGTCGTCGATGAGCAGTTCTTC. This encodes CASSLVVVDEQFF. The gene calls are TRBV5-6 and TRBJ2-1; unclear D gene. The CDR3 consists of 13 residues. V was cut by 0 bases and J by 8 bases, with 9 bases left in between. Germline CDR1 is SGHDT and CDR2 is YYEEEE.